This TCR beta chain originates from a study of blood T cell repertoires in COVID-19. Assay used: immunoSEQ multiplex PCR; TCRdb lists only in-frame clones, some missing. The sample lists 130,000 or so clones, 80% to 90% occurring once. Unmatched junction bases numbered 8, after V lost 5 bases and J lost 9 bases. The CDR3 length is 14 residues. CDR1 and CDR2 from the germline V gene are SEHNR and FQNEAQ (reference sequence). The sample consisted of peripheral blood. The TCR comes from a man between 65 and 85 years old with active or convalescent COVID-19. The chain couples TRBV7-9 to TRBJ2-1; 9 nucleotides match TRBD1. The CDR3 bases are TGTGCCAGCAGCCACGACAGGGGGGGTAGTGAGCAGTTCTTC. Its translation: CASSHDRGGSEQFF.